A single sample is the source of the 32 T cell receptor beta chains below, sequenced in a study of shared clonotypes between healthy human individuals. Some clones are missing from TCRdb's copy, which holds only in-frame ones; the method was immunoSEQ multiplex PCR. The sample includes about 2.4 million clones, approximately 90% of them seen just once. The material sequenced was naive CD4+ T cells sorted from blood. Indicated subset: CD45RA+ positively selected. The receptors here all came from a young man in good health.

The chain couples TRBV18 to TRBJ2-7; TRBD2 matches 7 bases. CDR3 length equals 13 residues. Germline loops: CDR1 KGHSH, CDR2 LQKENI. The ends lost 0 bases at V and 6 bases at J; junction bases unmatched: 2. The CDR3 reads CASSPPTGGEQYF. CDR3 sequence (DNA): TGTGCCAGCTCACCACCGACGGGGGGCGAGCAGTACTTC.

The J gene is TRBJ2-1, the V gene TRBV5-4; D remains unclear. The CDR3 has 15 residues. Trimming shortened V by 4 bases and J by 0 bases, and 11 bases separated the two germline ends. Germline V CDR1 and CDR2: SGHNT, YYREEE (reference sequence). The CDR3: CASSLSANSYNEQFF. The CDR3 DNA reads TGTGCCAGCAGCCTTAGTGCAAACTCCTACAATGAGCAGTTCTTC.

This clone was observed once. The chain combines TRBV11-2 with TRBJ1-6, with D unresolved. From germline, CDR1 is SGHAT and CDR2 FQNNGV. The CDR3 length is 14 residues. V shed 3 bases and J shed 9 bases, with 12 bases lying between them. CDR3: CASSLVHKLSPLHF. CDR3 coding DNA: TGTGCCAGCAGCTTGGTTCATAAACTTTCACCCCTCCACTTT.

This clone was counted once. The chain has TRBV18 and TRBJ1-2; a possible D gene is TRBD1 (6 bases). The CDR3 is 13 amino acids. The germline gives CDR1 KGHSH, CDR2 LQKENI. The V gene lost 6 bases and the J gene lost 3 bases, with 11 bases spanning the gap. The CDR3 DNA is TGTGCCAGCTCTCAGGGGACCGACTATGGCTACACCTTC. This encodes CASSQGTDYGYTF.

V usage is TRBV5-1 and J usage is TRBJ2-1, with 12 positions matching TRBD2. This CDR3 has 16 residues. Germline V gene data show CDR1 as SGHRS and CDR2 as YFSETQ. Unmatched junction bases numbered 10, after V lost 4 bases and J lost 8 bases. The CDR3 DNA is TGCGCCAGCAGCACCGGACTAGCGGGGCCCCGGGATGAGCAGTTCTTC. The encoded protein is CASSTGLAGPRDEQFF.

Remarks on this clone: The sample carries other DNA sequences with the same CDR3. This rearrangement joins TRBV6-1 to TRBJ2-5; 7 bases fit TRBD1. Per germline, CDR1 MNHNS and CDR2 SASEGT. The CDR3 is 12 amino acids. Trimming took 6 bases from V and 4 from J; bases not matched to a gene: 2. CDR3 bases: TGTGCCAGCAGAGGGGGCCGAGAGACCCAGTACTTC. Its protein product is CASRGGRETQYF.

The chain employs TRBV9 and TRBJ2-7; tentatively, D is TRBD1 (6 bases). V lost 4 bases to trimming and J lost 4 bases, with 18 bases between them. The CDR3 sequence is 15 residues long. Germline V gives CDR1 SGDLS, CDR2 YYNGEE. In DNA, the CDR3 is TGTGCCAGCAGCCCGCAAACGGGGACATTGTACGAGCAGTACTTC. It translates to CASSPQTGTLYEQYF.

The rearrangement uses TRBV30 and TRBJ2-7; either TRBD1 or TRBD2 may fit D (6 bases each). CDR3 length equals 14 residues. CDR1 is GTSNPN and CDR2 is SVGIG in the germline V gene (reference sequence). Trimming stripped 4 bases from V and 4 bases from J, with 17 bases between. The CDR3 is CAWKSGASAYEQYF. In nucleotides, the CDR3 is TGTGCCTGGAAGTCAGGGGCTAGCGCTTACGAGCAGTACTTC.

Concerning this clone: The same CDR3 is also encoded by other DNA sequences in this sample. J is TRBJ2-3 and V is TRBV11-2; no clear D. The germline V gene has CDR1 SGHAT and CDR2 FQNNGV. The ends were cut back, 3 bases at V and 3 bases at J, with 4 bases in the middle. The CDR3 has 12 residues. The CDR3 region has the DNA TGTGCCAGCAGCTTTAGGACAGATACGCAGTATTTT. This sequence encodes CASSFRTDTQYF.

The rearrangement joins TRBV19 to TRBJ1-4; D unresolved. With 7 bases removed from V and 0 bases from J, the gap between germline ends came to 9 bases. The V gene's germline CDR1 is LNHDA and CDR2 SQIVND (reference sequence). The CDR3 has 14 amino acids. CDR3 residues: CASTKIATNEKLFF. DNA of the CDR3: TGTGCCAGTACGAAGATTGCAACTAATGAAAAACTGTTTTTT.

Only a few counts were recorded for this clone. V gene TRBV19 combines with J gene TRBJ1-2; TRBD1 is a possible D gene (6 bases). The germline gives CDR1 LNHDA, CDR2 SQIVND (reference sequence). This CDR3 comprises 14 residues. The V end lost 7 bases, the J end lost 2 bases, and 14 bases lay between the germline ends. This CDR3 is CASTYGQLNYGYTF. CDR3 coding DNA: TGTGCCAGTACATATGGACAGCTCAACTATGGCTACACCTTC.

V is TRBV29-1 and J is TRBJ2-5; 8 bases line up with TRBD1. The end of the DNA aligns better with TRBJ2-7, so the J call may be wrong. Germline CDR1 is SQVTM and CDR2 is ANQGSEA. The CDR3 extends over 13 amino acids. The CDR3 bases are TGCAGCGTGGACAGGGCAGGAACCTACGAGCAGTACTTC. Its protein is CSVDRAGTYEQYF.

The chain combines TRBV10-1 with TRBJ2-2; TRBD1 is a possible D gene (6 bases). V lost 8 bases to trimming and J lost 4 bases, with 11 bases between them. CDR1 and CDR2 (germline): WNHNN, SYGVQD (reference sequence). The length of the CDR3 is 13 residues. The CDR3 DNA is TGCGCCAGCGCTTACAGGGCCACCGGGGAGCTGTTTTTT. Its protein product is CASAYRATGELFF.

This clone was detected only once. The chain employs TRBV7-8 and TRBJ2-5; possible D gene TRBD2, 5 bases. This CDR3 has 15 amino acids. CDR1 SGHVS and CDR2 FQNEAQ come from the germline V gene. Between the trimmed V and J ends, which lost 1 base and 5 bases, there was a span of 14 bases. DNA of the CDR3: TGTGCCAGCAGCTTAGGTGTCGGGGAGAAGGAGACCCAGTACTTC. Amino acids: CASSLGVGEKETQYF.

The gene calls are TRBV9 and TRBJ2-2, with no clear D. Trimming removed 0 bases at V and 0 bases at J, with 6 bases between. The CDR3 sequence is 15 residues long. Germline CDR1 is SGDLS and CDR2 is YYNGEE. The CDR3 DNA sequence: TGTGCCAGCAGCGTAGCCACCGCGAACACCGGGGAGCTGTTTTTT. This encodes CASSVATANTGELFF.

V is TRBV4-1 and J is TRBJ1-4; D is ambiguous. Germline V gene sequence: CDR1 MGHRA, CDR2 YSYEKL. This CDR3 contains 13 residues. With 4 bases removed from V and 7 bases from J, the gap between germline ends came to 10 bases. The CDR3 DNA reads as TGCGCCAGCAGCCTCGGGCTCAGTGAAAAACTGTTTTTT. It encodes CASSLGLSEKLFF.

The V and J genes are TRBV30 and TRBJ2-1; 8 bases align to TRBD2. This CDR3 has 13 residues. V was clipped by 6 bases and J by 5 bases; unmatched bases: 6. Germline V gives CDR1 GTSNPN, CDR2 SVGIG (reference sequence). Here the CDR3 DNA reads TGTGCCTGTAAGGGACTAGGAAACAATGAGCAGTTCTTC. As protein: CACKGLGNNEQFF.

The chain carries TRBV30 and TRBJ2-2, with 12 bases aligning to TRBD2. V dropped 5 bases and J dropped 6; count of bases not matched to a gene: 7. Germline CDR1 is GTSNPN and CDR2 is SVGIG (reference sequence). There are 15 residues in the CDR3. The CDR3 sequence is CAWLTSGRGAGELFF. CDR3 DNA sequence: TGTGCCTGGTTGACTAGCGGGAGAGGGGCCGGGGAGCTGTTTTTT.

The chain is built from TRBV5-4 and TRBJ2-1, with D perhaps TRBD2 (6 bases). CDR3 length: 15 residues. Trimming removed 2 bases at V and 4 bases at J, with 13 bases between. Germline CDR1 reads SGHNT; CDR2 reads YYREEE (reference sequence). In DNA form, the CDR3 reads TGTGCCAGCAGCTTAACGGCGGGATCTTACAATGAGCAGTTCTTC. Translated, it gives CASSLTAGSYNEQFF.

A remark on this clone: Other DNA sequences in the same sample also yield this CDR3. The chain recombines TRBV28 with TRBJ1-2; 8 nucleotides agree with TRBD1. Germline assignment: CDR1 MDHEN and CDR2 SYDVKM. The CDR3 covers 13 residues. V shed 2 bases, J shed 7 bases, and the junction held 3 bases outside the gene matches. CDR3 loop: CASSLAGGGGYTF. DNA for the CDR3: TGTGCCAGCAGTTTAGCAGGGGGCGGTGGCTACACCTTC.

The chain employs TRBV7-2 and TRBJ2-1, with 14 bases fitting TRBD2. The trim removed 0 bases at V and 6 bases at J, leaving 7 bases unmatched. This CDR3 comprises 18 residues. Germline V gene lookup returns CDR1 SGHTA and CDR2 FQGNSA. CDR3 nucleotide sequence: TGTGCCAGCAGCTTAGCCCGAACCGGGACTAGCGGGAGCAATGAGCAGTTCTTC. Translation gives CASSLARTGTSGSNEQFF.

In regard to this clone: Other nucleotide sequences from this sample produce the same CDR3. V usage is TRBV20-1 and J usage is TRBJ2-1, with D perhaps given as TRBD1 or TRBD2 (5 bases each). Trimming removed 1 base from V and 7 bases from J, with 5 bases in between. The germline CDR1 and CDR2 sequences are DFQATT and SNEGSKA (reference sequence). The CDR3 is 11 amino acids. The CDR3 nucleotides read TGCAGTGCTAGAGGGGGGAATGAGCAGTTCTTC. Protein product: CSARGGNEQFF.

V is TRBV5-6 and J is TRBJ2-7; D uncertain. Germline V gene data show CDR1 as SGHDT and CDR2 as YYEEEE. Between the trimmed V and J ends, which lost 4 bases and 0 bases, there was a span of 14 bases. The CDR3 totals 15 residues. The CDR3 nucleotides are TGTGCCAGCAGCCCCGGGCGGAGCCCCTCCTACGAGCAGTACTTC. Its translation: CASSPGRSPSYEQYF.

This clone was observed a single time. The chain combines TRBV28 with TRBJ2-5; D is uncertain. From germline, CDR1 is MDHEN and CDR2 SYDVKM. V was shortened by 4 bases and J by 0 bases, with 12 bases between the two germline ends. There are 15 residues in the CDR3. The CDR3 nucleotides read TGTGCCAGCAGTTCGCAGCTCGGGTACCAAGAGACCCAGTACTTC. The encoded protein is CASSSQLGYQETQYF.

V gene TRBV6-1 combines with J gene TRBJ2-3, with TRBD2 matching over 7 bases. The germline CDR1 and CDR2 sequences are MNHNS and SASEGT. Unmatched junction bases numbered 4, after V lost 6 bases and J lost 1 base. The CDR3 extends over 14 amino acids. The DNA for the CDR3 is TGTGCCAGCAGAAGCGGGGTCGGCACAGATACGCAGTATTTT. Residues: CASRSGVGTDTQYF.

Remarks on this clone: Different DNA sequences within this sample yield the same CDR3. This chain connects TRBV10-3 to TRBJ1-4, with no clear D. CDR1 and CDR2 from the germline V gene are ENHRY and SYGVKD. The germline V and J ends were trimmed by 3 bases and 2 bases, with 7 bases remaining between them. CDR3 length: 14 amino acids. Written as DNA, the CDR3 is TGTGCCATCAGTGAAGGTGGGACTAATGAAAAACTGTTTTTT. Its protein is CAISEGGTNEKLFF.

As regards this clone: The same CDR3 is also encoded by other DNA sequences in this sample. The chain links TRBV7-2 to TRBJ1-1; D is possibly TRBD1 (6 bases). The germline V and J ends were trimmed by 3 bases and 1 base, with 9 bases remaining between them. Germline assignment: CDR1 SGHTA and CDR2 FQGNSA. The CDR3 contains 14 residues. Here the CDR3 DNA reads TGTGCCAGCAGCTTGGAACAGGGGAACACTGAAGCTTTCTTT. Residues: CASSLEQGNTEAFF.

The chain couples TRBV9 to TRBJ1-3; 7 bases agree with TRBD1. Germline V gives CDR1 SGDLS, CDR2 YYNGEE. The ends lost 0 bases at V and 2 bases at J; junction bases unmatched: 11. There are 18 residues in the CDR3. The CDR3 DNA reads TGTGCCAGCAGCGTAGCGTCCCCACAGGGGACACCTGGAAACACCATATATTTT. This sequence encodes CASSVASPQGTPGNTIYF.

In regard to this clone: This sample includes further DNA sequences coding for the same CDR3. V and J are TRBV9 and TRBJ2-6; D unclear. CDR1 is SGDLS, CDR2 YYNGEE, per germline. Trimming shortened V by 5 bases and J by 0 bases, and 3 bases separated the two germline ends. The CDR3 spans 13 residues. The CDR3 DNA reads as TGTGCCAGCAGACCCTCTGGGGCCAACGTCCTGACTTTC. This sequence encodes CASRPSGANVLTF.

This chain joins TRBV5-4 and TRBJ2-2; perhaps TRBD1 as D (5 bases). The CDR3 contains 19 residues. The ends were cut back, 0 bases at V and 7 bases at J, with 25 bases in the middle. Germline V gives CDR1 SGHNT, CDR2 YYREEE (reference sequence). The CDR3 coding sequence is TGTGCCAGCAGCTTGGCCCCTCCCAGCAGTAGGGGAAAGGGCGGGGAGCTGTTTTTT. Translation: CASSLAPPSSRGKGGELFF.

This chain connects TRBV7-9 to TRBJ2-5; no clear D. Germline V gene sequence: CDR1 SEHNR, CDR2 FQNEAQ (reference sequence). The CDR3 is 16 amino acids. The V end was cut by 2 bases, the J end by 1 base, with 14 bases between. CDR3 in DNA: TGTGCCAGCAGCTTACTACCCCCCCGGGCCCAAGAGACCCAGTACTTC. Translated: CASSLLPPRAQETQYF.

The chain carries TRBV6-5 and TRBJ2-1; 9 bases line up with TRBD2. V lost 5 bases and J lost 3; bases outside the gene matches: 5. CDR1 MNHEY and CDR2 SVGAGI come from the germline V gene. The CDR3 is 15 residues long. The CDR3 protein is CASSASGVLYNEQFF. The CDR3 nucleotides are TGTGCCAGCAGTGCTAGCGGGGTCCTCTACAATGAGCAGTTCTTC.